The present T cell receptor (beta chain) was sequenced within a study of T cells in Graves' hyperthyroidism and ophthalmopathy. Study-wide context: Any treatment followed the collection of peripheral blood at initial diagnosis.

As regards this clonotype: What it binds is unknown.

Amplification targeted TCR beta CDR3 regions from RNA transcripts. The TCR CDR3 was amplified in a first-round RT-PCR using the HTBI primer set. TCRdb passed the multiplex PCR reads through MiXCR, listing each CDR3 protein once. The data hold around 400,000 distinct CDR3 sequences, with 15% observed a single time. Overall study findings and caveats: Most thyroid clonotypes that were expanded above 0.001 also turned up in blood.

The CDR3 spans 12 residues. Germline V CDR1 and CDR2: MNHEY, SMNVEV (reference sequence). V shed 6 bases and J shed 7 bases, with 9 bases lying between them. Sequenced sample: blood. V is TRBV27 and J is TRBJ1-4; D is possibly TRBD1 (6 bases). The receptor was derived from a woman aged 60-75 years with Graves' ophthalmopathy. The CDR3 region is CASSDRTEKLFF. The DNA of the CDR3 is TGTGCCAGCAGCGACAGGACTGAAAAACTGTTTTTT.